This T cell receptor (beta chain) was sequenced during a study of shared clonotypes between healthy human individuals. Looking at the study overall: With ages of 18 to 49, the donors were two women and three men.

Free of recent acute infections or vaccinations, the donors were healthy HIV-negative adults. Every subset had its genomic DNA shared out evenly among several immunoSEQ plates. Generated by immunoSEQ multiplex PCR, the TCRdb table keeps only in-frame clones and is missing some. The table shows hundreds of thousands of clones, with around three quarters occurring only once. This CDR3 is built from 15 residues. From germline, CDR1 is ENHRY and CDR2 SYGVKD. Trimming cost V 6 bases and J 2 bases; bases outside gene matches: 6. Only one count was recorded for this clone. The V call is TRBV10-3, the J call TRBJ2-1; TRBD1 matches 8 bases. Material for sequencing was memory CD4+ T cells sorted from blood. Subset here: CD45RA-negative fraction. The sequence derives from a woman younger than 45 in good health. CDR3 bases: TGTGCCATCAGATCCGGACAGGGAACCTACAATGAGCAGTTCTTC. Translation gives CAIRSGQGTYNEQFF.